The 10 T cell receptor beta chains in this list originate from one sample, sequenced in a study of T cell responses to AZD1222 COVID-19 vaccine. Generated by immunoSEQ multiplex PCR, the TCRdb table keeps only in-frame clones and is missing some. The table has some 150,000 clones, 91% seen once. Sequenced here: peripheral blood, sampled on day 0 of AZD1222 vaccination. These TCRs come from an adult in good health.

The genes are TRBV4-3 and TRBJ2-1, with a weak D call TRBD2 (5 bases). Between the trimmed V and J ends, which lost 0 bases and 4 bases, there was a span of 19 bases. Germline CDR1 is LGHNA and CDR2 is YSLEER. The CDR3 runs 18 residues. The DNA for the CDR3 is TGCGCCAGCAGCCAAGATGCAGGAGGCCTCCTTTTTTACAATGAGCAGTTCTTC. This translates into CASSQDAGGLLFYNEQFF.

This sequence joins TRBV19 and TRBJ2-7; 11 positions agree with TRBD1. V shed 6 bases, J shed 6 bases, and the junction held 10 bases outside the gene matches. Germline V gene sequence: CDR1 LNHDA, CDR2 SQIVND (reference sequence). This CDR3 comprises 15 residues. The CDR3 here is CASSNGQGAAIEQYF. As DNA, the CDR3 is TGTGCCAGTAGCAACGGACAGGGGGCAGCTATCGAGCAGTACTTC.

The chain carries TRBV7-6 and TRBJ2-5, with a weak D call TRBD1 (5 bases). The CDR3 totals 13 residues. Germline V gives CDR1 SGHVS, CDR2 FNYEAQ. The V and J ends lost 3 bases and 3 bases respectively, with 8 bases between them. CDR3 in DNA: TGTGCCAGCAGCTTCCTGGACAAAGAGACCCAGTACTTC. This sequence encodes CASSFLDKETQYF.

The chain combines TRBV7-2 with TRBJ1-5; weak D call: TRBD1 (6 bases). The germline V gene has CDR1 SGHTA and CDR2 FQGNSA. The germline V and J ends were trimmed by 2 bases and 2 bases, with 7 bases remaining between them. CDR3 size: 14 residues. The CDR3, as DNA: TGTGCCAGCAGCTTAAACAGGGGCAATCAGCCCCAGCATTTT. Its protein is CASSLNRGNQPQHF.

The chain is built from TRBV2 and TRBJ1-3; no clear D gene. Trimming removed 3 bases from V and 0 bases from J, with 9 bases in between. CDR3 size: 15 residues. Germline V gives CDR1 SNHLY, CDR2 FYNNEI. The CDR3: CASSDEASSGNTIYF. CDR3 nucleotides: TGTGCCAGCAGTGACGAGGCCAGCTCTGGAAACACCATATATTTT.

The chain carries TRBV7-2 and TRBJ1-1, with D unresolved. Trimming left V 2 bases short and J 3 bases short, with 7 bases between. This CDR3 contains 13 residues. CDR1 and CDR2 from the germline V gene are SGHTA and FQGNSA. This CDR3 is CASSLKPDTEAFF. CDR3 bases: TGTGCCAGCAGCTTAAAGCCGGACACTGAAGCTTTCTTT.

The CDR3 DNA follows: TGTGCCAGCAGTTTACGGCGGAACAATGAGCAGTTCTTC. Amino acid sequence: CASSLRRNNEQFF. J is TRBJ2-1 and V is TRBV27, with D unclear. Per the germline V gene, CDR1 is MNHEY and CDR2 is SMNVEV (reference sequence). The length of the CDR3 is 13 residues. Deletions cut 2 bases from V and 5 bases from J, with 7 bases between.

J is TRBJ1-4 and V is TRBV9; the D gene is possibly TRBD1 (6 bases). Germline-derived CDR1 and CDR2 are SGDLS and YYNGEE. With 4 bases removed from V and 7 bases from J, the gap between germline ends came to 11 bases. CDR3 size: 13 residues. DNA for the CDR3: TGTGCCAGCAGCCCCCGGACAGCTGAAAAACTGTTTTTT. Its protein is CASSPRTAEKLFF.

This rearrangement joins TRBV3-1 (or the pseudogene TRBV3-2) to TRBJ1-5; D gene uncertain. Germline V gene sequence: CDR1 LGHDT, CDR2 YNNKEL (reference sequence). V lost 3 bases and J 0 bases, leaving 6 bases between the germline ends. The CDR3 runs to 14 residues. DNA of the CDR3: TGTGCCAGCAGCCACGGGGATAGCAATCAGCCCCAGCATTTT. Translation gives CASSHGDSNQPQHF.

V usage is TRBV5-6 and J usage is TRBJ1-1; a possible D gene is TRBD1 (6 bases). Germline V gene lookup returns CDR1 SGHDT and CDR2 YYEEEE. This CDR3 has 14 amino acids. Trimming left V 2 bases short and J 10 bases short, with 18 bases between. CDR3 DNA sequence: TGTGCCAGCAGCTTCGACAGGAAGATGCTTCGAGCTTTCTTT. Translating it yields CASSFDRKMLRAFF.